This TCR beta chain was captured in a study of CD8+ T cells in alopecia areata. Reverse transcribed after extraction, RNA yielded cDNA as the sequencing template. Using immunoSEQ multiplex PCR, the repertoire was profiled, and TCRdb retains in-frame clones only, with some absent. This sample carries fewer than 40,000 clones, less than 65% of them seen once, and the ten largest clones take more than 15%. This clone showed up just a few times. CDR1 is MNHNY and CDR2 is SVGAGI in the germline V gene (reference sequence). This CDR3 has 13 amino acids. Trimming shortened V by 6 bases and J by 5 bases, and 11 bases separated the two germline ends.

The V and J genes are TRBV6-6 and TRBJ2-1, with D perhaps TRBD1 or TRBD2 (6 bases each). This TCR derives from a human donor with alopecia areata. The material sequenced was NKG2D-high CD8+ T cells sorted from blood. In DNA, the CDR3 is TGTGCCAGCAGGGCAGGGGAGGACAATGAGCAGTTCTTC. Residues: CASRAGEDNEQFF.